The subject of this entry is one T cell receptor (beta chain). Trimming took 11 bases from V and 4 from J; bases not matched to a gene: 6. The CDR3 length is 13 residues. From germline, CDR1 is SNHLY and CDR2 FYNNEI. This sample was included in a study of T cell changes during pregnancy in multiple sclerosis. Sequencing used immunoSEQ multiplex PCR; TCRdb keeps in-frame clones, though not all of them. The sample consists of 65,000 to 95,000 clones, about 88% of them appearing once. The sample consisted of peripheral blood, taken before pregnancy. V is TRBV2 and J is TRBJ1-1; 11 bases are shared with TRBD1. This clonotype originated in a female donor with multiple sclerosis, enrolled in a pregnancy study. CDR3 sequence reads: CAGGGQGGTEAFF. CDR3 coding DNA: TGTGCCGGGGGGGGACAGGGGGGCACTGAAGCTTTCTTT. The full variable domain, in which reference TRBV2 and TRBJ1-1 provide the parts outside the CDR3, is EPEVTQTPSHQVTQMGQEVILRCVPISNHLYFYWYRQILGQKVEFLVSFYNNEISEKSEIFDDQFSVERPDGSNFTLKIRSTKLEDSAMYFCAGGGQGGTEAFFGQGTRLTVV.